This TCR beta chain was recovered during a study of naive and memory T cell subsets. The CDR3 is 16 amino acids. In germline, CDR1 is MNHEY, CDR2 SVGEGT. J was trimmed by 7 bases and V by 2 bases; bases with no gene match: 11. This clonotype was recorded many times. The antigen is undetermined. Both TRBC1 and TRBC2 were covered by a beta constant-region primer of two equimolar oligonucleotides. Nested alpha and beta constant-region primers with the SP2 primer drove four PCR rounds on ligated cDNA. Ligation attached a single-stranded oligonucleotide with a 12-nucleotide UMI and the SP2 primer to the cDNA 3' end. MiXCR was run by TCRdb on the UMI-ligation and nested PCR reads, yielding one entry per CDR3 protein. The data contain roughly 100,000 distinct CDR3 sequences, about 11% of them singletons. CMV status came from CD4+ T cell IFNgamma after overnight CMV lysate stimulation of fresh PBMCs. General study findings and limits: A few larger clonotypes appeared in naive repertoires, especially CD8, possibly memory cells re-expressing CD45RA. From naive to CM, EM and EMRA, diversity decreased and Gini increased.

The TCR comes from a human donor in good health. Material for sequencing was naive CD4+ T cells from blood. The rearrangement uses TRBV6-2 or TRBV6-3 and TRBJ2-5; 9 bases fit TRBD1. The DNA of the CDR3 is TGTGCCAGCAGTTACCCAAACAGGGGGCATCAGGTGACCCAGTACTTC. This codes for CASSYPNRGHQVTQYF.